This T cell receptor beta chain was sequenced in a study of blood T cell repertoires in COVID-19. Study information: Whether acute or convalescent, the COVID-19 samples came from the United States, Italy and Spain.

CDR1 is MGHRA, CDR2 YSYEKL, per germline. V shed 0 bases and J 2 bases; nucleotides not matched to a gene: 1. CDR3 size: 16 residues. Repertoires were generated with immunoSEQ multiplex PCR, while TCRdb's copy carries only in-frame clones and drops some. The sample yields 130,000 or so clones, about 80% seen once. Comment on this clone: The sample contains more than one DNA sequence encoding this CDR3.

Sequencing input: PBMCs or T cells enriched from blood (not recorded which). V and J are TRBV4-1 and TRBJ1-6; TRBD1 matches 7 bases. The sequence was obtained from a man aged 45 to 65 who had recovered from COVID-19. The CDR3 bases are TGCGCCAGCAGCCAAGAAGGGACAGCCTATAATTCACCCCTCCACTTT. Its protein is CASSQEGTAYNSPLHF.